These T cell receptor beta chains were read from a single sample in a study of Ad26.COV2.S vaccination and SARS-CoV-2 variants. Assay: immunoSEQ multiplex PCR; the TCRdb copy retains only in-frame clones and omits some. The data show 410,000 or so clones, with around 92% seen just once and 1.5% to 2% held by the top ten. The sample consisted of peripheral blood, taken in a trial of Ad26.COV2.S vaccine versus placebo. The receptors stem from a person aged 18-60 years who received the Ad26.COV2.S COVID-19 vaccine or a placebo. Both conserved end residues are part of each CDR3. D genes are given only for firm matches. Some rows mark clone size as missing; the rest say once, few, many or name a class of expanded clone.

D	V	J	size	CDR3	DNA
TRBD1	TRBV4-1	TRBJ2-7	.	CASSQDSRGQTYEQYF	TGCGCCAGCAGCCAAGATAGTAGGGGACAGACCTACGAGCAGTACTTC
.	TRBV2	TRBJ2-7	.	CASSGRQGLHASGEQYF	TGTGCCAGCAGCGGTCGTCAAGGACTGCACGCATCAGGCGAGCAGTACTTC
TRBD1	TRBV7-2	TRBJ1-1	.	CASSPSGTGNTEAFF	TGTGCCAGCAGCCCCTCCGGGACAGGGAACACTGAAGCTTTCTTT
TRBD1	TRBV6-5	TRBJ2-2	.	CASKRGQGNTGELFF	TGTGCCAGCAAGCGTGGACAGGGAAACACCGGGGAGCTGTTTTTT
.	TRBV20-1	TRBJ2-1	.	CSASRPSAHNEQFF	TGCAGTGCTAGTAGGCCTAGCGCGCACAATGAGCAGTTCTTC
TRBD1	TRBV4-3	TRBJ1-1	.	CASSQIDREPEAFF	TGCGCCAGCAGCCAAATCGACAGGGAGCCGGAAGCTTTCTTT
.	TRBV27	TRBJ2-7	.	CASSLKGGVYEQYF	TGTGCCAGCAGTTTAAAGGGTGGGGTCTACGAGCAGTACTTC
TRBD2	TRBV19	TRBJ2-1	.	CASNRRGAYNEQFF	TGTGCCAGTAATCGGCGGGGGGCCTACAATGAGCAGTTCTTC
TRBD1	TRBV5-1	TRBJ2-3	.	CASSSWTGYTDTQYF	TGCGCCAGCAGCTCGTGGACAGGATACACAGATACGCAGTATTTT
.	TRBV11-2	TRBJ2-3	.	CASSFVGPDTQYF	TGTGCCAGCAGCTTCGTAGGTCCAGATACGCAGTATTTT
.	TRBV19	TRBJ2-4	.	CASSIQTIAKNIQYF	TGTGCCAGTAGTATCCAGACAATAGCCAAAAACATTCAGTACTTC
TRBD1	TRBV6-2/TRBV6-3	TRBJ2-7	once	CASTPSVGGIDEQYF	TGTGCCAGCACCCCCAGTGTAGGGGGCATAGACGAGCAGTACTTC
TRBD2	TRBV2	TRBJ2-3	.	CASRLLSSGGGYFGTDTQYF	TGTGCCAGCAGACTCTTATCTAGCGGGGGGGGCTATTTTGGCACAGATACGCAGTATTTT